This TCR beta chain was profiled in a study of shared clonotypes between healthy human individuals. As processed by the authors: There were no quality scores in the junction-only immunoSEQ sequences, so filtering differed. Sequencing was performed with immunoSEQ multiplex PCR; in TCRdb, only in-frame clones are kept and a portion is missing. Clone size and the V and J calls come from that table; the DNA yielded D and trimming. This sample has about 2 million clones, with just under 95% found just once. As defined, naive CD8 cells were CD45RO-negative and positively selected for CCR7, with terminally differentiated effector memory CD45RA+ cells excluded. This clone was detected only a few times. From germline, CDR1 is SNHLY and CDR2 FYNNEI. Between the trimmed V and J ends, which lost 8 bases and 3 bases, there was a span of 4 bases. CDR3 length: 10 amino acids.

Sequencing input: naive CD8+ T cells sorted from blood. The chain joins TRBV2 to TRBJ1-1, with unresolved D. The TCR was taken from a man between 18 and 29 years old in good health. The CDR3 DNA follows: TGTGCCAGCGTCGACACTGAAGCTTTCTTT. This translates into CASVDTEAFF. The full variable domain, rest sourced from reference TRBV2 and TRBJ1-1, is EPEVTQTPSHQVTQMGQEVILRCVPISNHLYFYWYRQILGQKVEFLVSFYNNEISEKSEIFDDQFSVERPDGSNFTLKIRSTKLEDSAMYFCASVDTEAFFGQGTRLTVV.